This T cell receptor (beta chain) was sequenced during a study of naive and memory T cell subsets. This clonotype was recorded many times. The ends were cut back, 2 bases at V and 6 bases at J, with 13 bases in the middle. The germline V gene has CDR1 SQVTM and CDR2 ANQGSEA. The CDR3 loop spans 13 amino acids. Alpha and beta constant region primers primed reverse transcription for blood and skin samples. The SP2 primer and nested alpha and beta constant region primers amplified ligated cDNA in four rounds. TCRdb used MiXCR to reprocess the 5' RACE reads, holding one entry per CDR3 protein. The table records about 21,000 distinct CDR3 sequences, about 4% of them present only once. Whole-blood samples were 2.5 to 3 ml of peripheral blood from healthy adult volunteers.

The gene calls are TRBV29-1 and TRBJ1-1; TRBD1 might be the D (5 bases). This TCR came from a male donor in good health. The CDR3 DNA follows: TGCAGCGTTGAACAGGGTAGGGTCGCTGAAGCTTTCTTT. Protein: CSVEQGRVAEAFF.